The 27 T cell receptor beta chains presented below share a single source sample, sequenced in a study of blood T cell repertoires in COVID-19. Clones were sequenced by immunoSEQ multiplex PCR, and TCRdb holds only the in-frame ones, with some missing. The sample carries about 240,000 clones, about 81% recorded once. Sequencing was carried out using peripheral blood. The receptor source for this set is an older woman with active or convalescent COVID-19.

This rearrangement joins TRBV6-5 to TRBJ2-4, with TRBD1 as a possible D gene (6 bases). The CDR3 has 13 amino acids. Trimming cost V 6 bases and J 7 bases, with 13 bases left between them. Germline CDR1 is MNHEY and CDR2 is SVGAGI. CDR3 DNA sequence: TGTGCCAGCAGGCAGGGTAGGGGGAACATTCAGTACTTC. It encodes CASRQGRGNIQYF.

Worth noting for this clone: The same CDR3 can be traced to other DNA sequences in this sample. The chain recombines TRBV18 with TRBJ1-1, with 9 bases matching TRBD1. J gave up 5 bases and V 6 bases, and 7 bases lay outside the gene matches. The CDR3 runs to 14 residues. Germline V gene data show CDR1 as KGHSH and CDR2 as LQKENI. The CDR3 DNA follows: TGTGCCAGCTCCCCCGGACAGGGGAGGACTGAAGCTTTCTTT. Translation: CASSPGQGRTEAFF.

The V call is TRBV2, the J call TRBJ1-2; TRBD1 agrees at 8 bases. Per the germline V gene, CDR1 is SNHLY and CDR2 is FYNNEI. CDR3 length equals 14 residues. Unmatched junction bases numbered 8, after V lost 4 bases and J lost 7 bases. The CDR3 nucleotides are TGTGCCAGCAGTGCAGCAGGGGGCCCGGGTGGCTACACCTTC. The encoded protein is CASSAAGGPGGYTF.

The chain carries TRBV3-1 (or the pseudogene TRBV3-2) and TRBJ2-3; 8 nucleotides agree with TRBD1. Per the germline V gene, CDR1 is LGHDT and CDR2 is YNNKEL (reference sequence). CDR3 length equals 16 residues. The ends lost 0 bases at V and 3 bases at J; junction bases unmatched: 5. CDR3 protein: CASSQDGQGWTDTQYF. CDR3 in DNA: TGTGCCAGCAGCCAAGACGGACAGGGTTGGACAGATACGCAGTATTTT.

The chain couples TRBV24-1 to TRBJ2-3; no clear D gene. The CDR3 has 14 amino acids. V lost 5 bases and J 5 bases, leaving 13 bases between the germline ends. CDR1 KGHDR and CDR2 SFDVKD come from the germline V gene. The CDR3 DNA sequence: TGTGCCACCAGTGCCGATTTGCCCGGAGATACGCAGTATTTT. It specifies CATSADLPGDTQYF.

This chain links TRBV6-2 or TRBV6-3 with TRBJ2-2; 12 nucleotides line up with TRBD2. Germline CDR1 and CDR2: MNHEY and SVGEGT. The CDR3 covers 15 residues. Unmatched junction bases numbered 0, after V lost 2 bases and J lost 5 bases. The CDR3 coding sequence is TGTGCCAGCAGTTACGGACTAGCGGGGACCGGGGAGCTGTTTTTT. Translating gives CASSYGLAGTGELFF.

This chain joins TRBV6-5 and TRBJ2-7, with 9 bases fitting TRBD1. The CDR3 totals 13 residues. With V trimmed by 7 bases and J by 3 bases, 4 bases remained unmatched. CDR1 is MNHEY and CDR2 is SVGAGI in the germline V gene. The DNA for the CDR3 is TGTGCCAGCAATACAGGGGGCGGCTACGAGCAGTACTTC. Its translation: CASNTGGGYEQYF.

This rearrangement joins TRBV10-1 to TRBJ1-1; 11 bases align to TRBD1. The CDR3 is made up of 14 amino acids. Trimming took 10 bases from V and 3 from J; bases not matched to a gene: 7. The germline CDR1 and CDR2 sequences are WNHNN and SYGVQD (reference sequence). CDR3 residues: CATPRDRGDTEAFF. The CDR3 DNA reads TGCGCCACCCCCCGGGACAGGGGGGACACTGAAGCTTTCTTT.

The chain links TRBV27 to TRBJ2-1; tentative D call: TRBD1 (7 bases). Trimming stripped 6 bases from V and 7 bases from J, with 22 bases between. The germline V gene encodes CDR1 MNHEY and CDR2 SMNVEV (reference sequence). The CDR3 covers 16 residues. The CDR3 spells CASSIGLQGGSNEQFF. The CDR3, as DNA: TGTGCCAGCAGCATCGGACTCCAGGGGGGAAGTAATGAGCAGTTCTTC.

This chain connects TRBV7-9 to TRBJ1-2; D remains unclear. Germline loops: CDR1 SEHNR, CDR2 FQNEAQ (reference sequence). Trimming removed 5 bases at V and 8 bases at J, with 12 bases between. The CDR3 consists of 12 residues. CDR3 in amino acids: CASSLGGEGYTF. The CDR3 DNA follows: TGTGCCAGCAGCCTGGGCGGGGAGGGCTACACCTTC. Full variable domain (rest looked up from reference TRBV7-9 and TRBJ1-2): DTGVSQNPRHKITKRGQNVTFRCDPISEHNRLYWYRQTLGQGPEFLTYFQNEAQLEKSRLLSDRFSAERPKGSFSTLEIQRTEQGDSAMYLCASSLGGEGYTFGSGTRLTVV.

This clone occurred a few times. The chain is built from TRBV3-1 (or the pseudogene TRBV3-2) and TRBJ2-5; no reliable D call. The CDR3 sequence is 15 residues long. Trimming pared 2 bases from V and 5 bases from J, leaving 15 bases between. In germline, CDR1 is LGHDT, CDR2 YNNKEL (reference sequence). Here the CDR3 DNA reads TGTGCCAGCAGCCAACATGTCGAGGCGGCGGAGACCCAGTACTTC. Its translation: CASSQHVEAAETQYF.

The gene calls are TRBV10-3 and TRBJ1-1; 7 bases line up with TRBD1. Germline V gene sequence: CDR1 ENHRY, CDR2 SYGVKD. Losses at the gene ends were 7 bases for V and 5 bases for J; bases not matched to a gene: 4. The length of the CDR3 is 12 residues. CDR3 sequence: CAITPTGTEAFF. The DNA of the CDR3 is TGTGCCATCACCCCGACAGGGACTGAAGCTTTCTTT.

This sequence joins TRBV5-1 and TRBJ1-1; maybe TRBD1 (6 bases). CDR3 length: 13 amino acids. Germline-derived CDR1 and CDR2 are SGHRS and YFSETQ. The V end was cut by 3 bases, the J end by 8 bases, with 14 bases between. This CDR3 is CASSYKGQGEAFF. The CDR3 DNA is TGCGCCAGCAGCTACAAGGGGCAGGGGGAAGCTTTCTTT.

This sequence joins TRBV18 and TRBJ2-1; 10 positions match TRBD1. The CDR3 contains 16 residues. Germline-derived CDR1 and CDR2 are KGHSH and LQKENI. Trimming removed 6 bases from V and 4 bases from J; junction bases left unmatched: 9. The CDR3 reads CASSRSPGQGYNEQFF. CDR3 sequence (DNA): TGTGCCAGCTCGCGATCACCGGGACAGGGGTACAATGAGCAGTTCTTC. The full variable domain, its missing parts supplied by reference TRBV18 and TRBJ2-1, is NAGVMQNPRHLVRRRGQEARLRCSPMKGHSHVYWYRQLPEEGLKFMVYLQKENIIDESGMPKERFSAEFPKEGPSILRIQQVVRGDSAAYFCASSRSPGQGYNEQFFGPGTRLTVL.

The V gene is TRBV6-5, the J gene TRBJ2-1, with 11 bases identical to TRBD1. From germline, CDR1 is MNHEY and CDR2 SVGAGI. This CDR3 has 15 amino acids. Trimming took 2 bases from V and 6 from J; bases not matched to a gene: 3. The CDR3 loop reads CASSYGTGGLNEQFF. CDR3 coding DNA: TGTGCCAGCAGTTACGGGACAGGGGGTCTCAATGAGCAGTTCTTC.

The table lists this clone with a few counts. The chain recombines TRBV7-3 with TRBJ2-7; D might be TRBD2 (5 bases). Germline values: CDR1 SGHTA, CDR2 FQGTGA. V shed 3 bases and J shed 6 bases, with 12 bases lying between them. The CDR3 runs to 13 residues. The chain's CDR3 is CASSLLGRGEQYF. The DNA of the CDR3 is TGTGCCAGCAGCTTGCTAGGTCGGGGCGAGCAGTACTTC.

The V and J genes are TRBV7-2 and TRBJ2-5; TRBD1 aligns across 12 bases. Per the germline V gene, CDR1 is SGHTA and CDR2 is FQGNSA. This CDR3 is 16 amino acids long. V dropped 2 bases and J dropped 5; count of bases not matched to a gene: 6. This chain's CDR3 is CASSLRGQGAGETQYF. The CDR3 region has the DNA TGTGCCAGCAGCTTAAGGGGACAGGGGGCCGGGGAGACCCAGTACTTC.

The rearrangement links TRBV5-6 to TRBJ1-5; D is ambiguous. The CDR3 totals 15 residues. Germline V gene sequence: CDR1 SGHDT, CDR2 YYEEEE. V lost 1 base and J lost 1, with 9 bases in between. CDR3 nucleotide sequence: TGTGCCAGCAGCTTGATGAGTATAAGCAATCAGCCCCAGCATTTT. Amino acids: CASSLMSISNQPQHF.

This clone occurred many times. At the DNA level, this CDR3 is encoded by other sequences in the same sample as well. The gene calls are TRBV5-1 and TRBJ2-3; 14 bases match TRBD2. The germline CDR1 and CDR2 sequences are SGHRS and YFSETQ. Losses at the gene ends were 4 bases for V and 5 bases for J; bases not matched to a gene: 6. This CDR3 spans 16 amino acids. CDR3 in amino acids: CASSPGLAGGIDTQYF. The CDR3 DNA reads as TGCGCCAGCAGCCCCGGACTAGCGGGGGGCATAGATACGCAGTATTTT. Filled out from reference TRBV5-1 and TRBJ2-3, the complete variable domain reads KAGVTQTPRYLIKTRGQQVTLSCSPISGHRSVSWYQQTPGQGLQFLFEYFSETQRNKGNFPGRFSGRQFSNSRSEMNVSTLELGDSALYLCASSPGLAGGIDTQYFGPGTRLTVL.

V and J are TRBV4-2 and TRBJ1-3; 7 bases align to TRBD1. Germline V gives CDR1 LGHNA, CDR2 YNFKEQ. With V trimmed by 0 bases and J by 2 bases, 4 bases remained unmatched. The CDR3 runs 16 residues. Here the CDR3 reads CASSQDWRGPGNTIYF. CDR3 bases: TGTGCCAGCAGCCAAGATTGGAGGGGGCCTGGAAACACCATATATTTT.

The V call is TRBV23-1, the J call TRBJ1-2; 10 bases fit TRBD1. TRBV23-1 falls under the ORF class, with uncertain function. J lost 5 bases, V lost 0 bases, and 3 bases had no gene match. CDR3 length: 15 amino acids. Here the CDR3 reads CASSQSTGGNYGYTF. The CDR3 coding sequence is TGCGCCAGCAGTCAATCGACAGGGGGCAATTATGGCTACACCTTC.

The genes are TRBV4-3 and TRBJ2-7; TRBD2 agrees at 14 bases. The CDR3 length is 16 residues. Germline V CDR1 and CDR2: LGHNA, YSLEER. J lost 5 bases, V lost 1 base, and 4 bases had no gene match. In nucleotides, the CDR3 is TGCGCCAGCAGCCAAGGACTAGCGGGGGGGCGTAACGAGCAGTACTTC. Residues: CASSQGLAGGRNEQYF.

A remark on this clone: A junction boundary mismatches the germline segment, possibly from a read error. The gene calls are TRBV6-5 and TRBJ2-4; a weak D match, TRBD2 (5 bases). The length of the CDR3 is 11 residues. The germline V gene has CDR1 MNHEY and CDR2 SVGAGI. CDR3 in DNA: TGTGCCAGCAGAGTGGACTCCACCTCGTGGTTC. It specifies CASRVDSTSWF.

This clone was detected only a few times. The gene calls are TRBV27 and TRBJ2-7, with 8 bases that match TRBD1. The CDR3 runs to 13 residues. V trimming: 3 bases; J trimming: 6 bases; junction bases outside the gene matches: 4. Germline CDR1 reads MNHEY; CDR2 reads SMNVEV (reference sequence). DNA for the CDR3: TGTGCCAGCAGTTTGACGGACAGGGTCGAGCAGTACTTC. Translation gives CASSLTDRVEQYF.

The chain couples TRBV5-1 to TRBJ2-5; D is undetermined. The germline V and J ends were trimmed by 6 bases and 4 bases, with 16 bases remaining between them. The CDR3 is made up of 14 amino acids. The germline CDR1 and CDR2 sequences are SGHRS and YFSETQ. The CDR3 sequence: CASTTNLGTETQYF. CDR3 DNA: TGCGCCAGCACTACTAATCTCGGCACAGAGACCCAGTACTTC.

Remarks on this clone: Within the sample, other DNA sequences also encode this same CDR3. The gene calls are TRBV18 and TRBJ1-4, with D possibly being TRBD1 (5 bases). The CDR3 sequence is 14 residues long. CDR1 is KGHSH, CDR2 LQKENI, per germline. The germline V and J ends were trimmed by 2 bases and 8 bases, with 12 bases remaining between them. CDR3 sequence (DNA): TGTGCCAGCTCACCAGGGACTGCGTGGGAAAAACTGTTTTTT. Its protein is CASSPGTAWEKLFF.

This sequence joins TRBV30 and TRBJ2-3, with TRBD2 as a possible D gene (6 bases). The germline CDR1 and CDR2 sequences are GTSNPN and SVGIG (reference sequence). Trimming pared 3 bases from V and 2 bases from J, leaving 12 bases between. The length of the CDR3 is 14 residues. The chain's CDR3 is CAWSPGLLTDTQYF. The CDR3 DNA reads as TGTGCCTGGAGCCCGGGACTCCTCACAGATACGCAGTATTTT.